The rows below give T cell receptor beta chains drawn from one sample of a study of blood T cell repertoires in COVID-19. The method was immunoSEQ multiplex PCR; TCRdb's version includes in-frame clones alone and lacks a portion of them. The data show around 180,000 clones, roughly 77% seen once. Sequenced sample: peripheral blood. These receptors all come from a man between 70 and 80 years old with active or convalescent COVID-19. Both conserved end residues are trimmed from each CDR3. Fields, in order: J gene, V gene, CDR3 protein.

TRBJ2-1 TRBV5-4 ASSFNLAGEQF
TRBJ2-4 TRBV5-8 ASSTPGQARFIQY
TRBJ1-2 TRBV28 ASSYQRGGYT
TRBJ2-7 TRBV6-6 ASSPGTYAQDEQY
TRBJ1-6 TRBV5-1 ASSGGQGGYNSPLH
TRBJ2-7 TRBV5-1 ASSRGLSPYEQY
TRBJ1-4 TRBV3-1/TRBV3-2 ASSQDPRQGSNEKLF
TRBJ2-7 TRBV21-1 ASSPPSGSSPYEQY
TRBJ1-2 TRBV20-1 SASRASSAGADT
TRBJ2-7 TRBV6-5 ASRGGLSEQY
TRBJ1-1 TRBV6-5 ASRSQGWGNTEAF
TRBJ2-5 TRBV6-1 ASTNEQGVLETQY
TRBJ1-3 TRBV19 ASSQQGTGNTIY
TRBJ2-4 TRBV19 ASSSETGGASIQY
TRBJ1-3 TRBV5-1 ASSLAPGAGNTIY
TRBJ1-1 TRBV5-4 ASSSPGQGNTEAF
TRBJ2-2 TRBV6-5 ASRVGLAGVRELF
TRBJ2-2 TRBV12-3/TRBV12-4 ASRYTGAGELF
TRBJ1-5 TRBV4-1 ASSPAISQAGNQPQH
TRBJ2-7 TRBV6-5 ASSREVGEQY
TRBJ1-3 TRBV5-1 ASALKGQGSGNTIY
TRBJ1-2 TRBV25-1 ASSVAGDYGYT
TRBJ2-3 TRBV7-2 ASSLDTRGDTQY
TRBJ2-3 TRBV11-2 ASSLARWTGGPIS
TRBJ2-7 TRBV15 ATSPRGGADYEQY
TRBJ1-1 TRBV5-1 ASSPQGVRTEAF
TRBJ1-2 TRBV18 ASSPRDRVNYGYT
TRBJ1-1 TRBV11-2 ASSLAWDREAF
TRBJ2-7 TRBV7-2 ASSTRTAIYEQY
TRBJ2-5 TRBV7-8 ASSLFGDRQETQY
TRBJ2-1 TRBV30 AWGRGASDEQF
TRBJ2-5 TRBV5-4 ASSFLTSGETQY
TRBJ2-3 TRBV5-8 ASNLGTGGPSGTDTQY
TRBJ2-5 TRBV12-5 ASGPDSFQETQY
TRBJ2-7 TRBV12-3/TRBV12-4 ASSWGQAGEQY
TRBJ2-1 TRBV6-5 ASSYSAGTYNEQF
TRBJ2-5 TRBV7-8 ASSSLAGPWGETQY
TRBJ1-2 TRBV29-1 SVVKADYGYT
TRBJ2-3 TRBV20-1 SASSGETDTQY
TRBJ1-2 TRBV10-3 AISESSTGNYGYT
TRBJ2-7 TRBV18 ASSASGRTYEQY
TRBJ2-2 TRBV11-2 ASRSPGQGNGELF
TRBJ2-1 TRBV10-3 AIWGTGDYNEQF
TRBJ2-5 TRBV5-4 ASSPPGLAETQY
TRBJ1-2 TRBV12-3/TRBV12-4 ASSATGYYGYT
TRBJ2-5 TRBV29-1 SGLQGGGETQY
TRBJ1-4 TRBV7-9 ASSPRQGGEKLF
TRBJ2-1 TRBV4-1 ASSQDFGTDSSYNEQF
TRBJ2-2 TRBV18 ASSQQGETGELF
TRBJ1-2 TRBV14 ASSPLAAASNYGYT
TRBJ1-2 TRBV3-1/TRBV3-2 ASSQGVHQGNYGYT
TRBJ1-5 TRBV7-8 ASSWGGGARNQPQH
TRBJ2-1 TRBV2 ASSPSGESEQF
TRBJ2-7 TRBV7-9 ASSPELPYEQY
TRBJ2-1 TRBV27 ASSLPRGRGGQNEQF
TRBJ2-5 TRBV6-4 ASSDSIRGREGGGETQY
TRBJ1-2 TRBV19 ASSIYQGDGYT